The rows below give T cell receptor beta chains drawn from one sample of a study of blood T cell repertoires in COVID-19. Repertoires were generated with immunoSEQ multiplex PCR, while TCRdb's copy carries only in-frame clones and drops some. The sample yields 250,000 to 350,000 clones, 80% to 95% seen once. Sequencing input: PBMCs or T cells enriched from blood (not recorded which). These receptors originate from a woman aged 25-40 years who had recovered from COVID-19. Both conserved end residues are part of each CDR3. Fields, in order: V gene, D gene, clone size, J gene, CDR3 DNA, CDR3 protein. The D gene is left open where the match is weak. Size is omitted from some rows. Given values are once, few, many or a class for expanded clones.

V gene: TRBV20-1
D gene: TRBD2
clone size: NA
J gene: TRBJ2-1
CDR3 DNA: TGCAGTGCTAGTTTTGCGGGAGGACTCTACAATGAGCAGTTCTTC
CDR3 protein: CSASFAGGLYNEQFF

V gene: TRBV5-1
D gene: TRBD2
clone size: NA
J gene: TRBJ2-1
CDR3 DNA: TGCGCCAGCAGCTCGGGACTACGAGACAATGAGCAGTTCTTC
CDR3 protein: CASSSGLRDNEQFF

V gene: TRBV12-3/TRBV12-4
D gene: TRBD1
clone size: once
J gene: TRBJ1-1
CDR3 DNA: TGTGCCAGCAGTTTACGACAGGGGCGGGGGGCTTTCTTT
CDR3 protein: CASSLRQGRGAFF

V gene: TRBV5-1
D gene: NA
clone size: NA
J gene: TRBJ1-1
CDR3 DNA: TGCGCCAGCAGCTTGGAGCAGAACACTGAAGCTTTCTTT
CDR3 protein: CASSLEQNTEAFF

V gene: TRBV28
D gene: NA
clone size: NA
J gene: TRBJ1-2
CDR3 DNA: TGTGCCAGCAGTCTCTCGGGGATCCATATATTGTATGGCTACACCTTC
CDR3 protein: CASSLSGIHILYGYTF

V gene: TRBV4-3
D gene: NA
clone size: NA
J gene: TRBJ2-3
CDR3 DNA: TGCGCCAGCAGCCCGAGGACTGGCTTTAGCACAGATACGCAGTATTTT
CDR3 protein: CASSPRTGFSTDTQYF

V gene: TRBV25-1
D gene: NA
clone size: NA
J gene: TRBJ1-4
CDR3 DNA: TGTGCCAGCACCAACGGTGAAAAACTGTTTTTT
CDR3 protein: CASTNGEKLFF

V gene: TRBV27
D gene: NA
clone size: many
J gene: TRBJ2-7
CDR3 DNA: TGTGCCAGCAGGCCGTTGAACAGCCTCTACGAGCAGTACTTC
CDR3 protein: CASRPLNSLYEQYF

V gene: TRBV28
D gene: NA
clone size: NA
J gene: TRBJ2-7
CDR3 DNA: TGTGCCAGCAGTTTACCAGCCAAGCGGCCCTACGAGCAGTACTTC
CDR3 protein: CASSLPAKRPYEQYF

V gene: TRBV7-9
D gene: TRBD1
clone size: NA
J gene: TRBJ2-2
CDR3 DNA: TGTGCCAGCAGCCGTCCCGGGACAGGGATCAACACCGGGGAGCTGTTTTTT
CDR3 protein: CASSRPGTGINTGELFF

V gene: TRBV11-3
D gene: NA
clone size: NA
J gene: TRBJ2-2
CDR3 DNA: TGTGCCAGCAGCCCACGACAGGCAAGCACCGGGGAGCTGTTTTTT
CDR3 protein: CASSPRQASTGELFF

V gene: TRBV4-3
D gene: TRBD2
clone size: NA
J gene: TRBJ2-3
CDR3 DNA: TGCGCCAGCAGCCCAACTAGCGGGAGCTCAGATACGCAGTATTTT
CDR3 protein: CASSPTSGSSDTQYF

V gene: TRBV7-9
D gene: NA
clone size: few
J gene: TRBJ2-3
CDR3 DNA: TGTGCCAGCAGCCTCGGGAGCCAGGGAAGCACAGATACGCAGTATTTT
CDR3 protein: CASSLGSQGSTDTQYF

V gene: TRBV6-7
D gene: TRBD1
clone size: NA
J gene: TRBJ2-1
CDR3 DNA: TGTGCCAGCAGTTCCATGGACAGGGGAGTTTACAATGAGCAGTTCTTC
CDR3 protein: CASSSMDRGVYNEQFF

V gene: TRBV6-2/TRBV6-3
D gene: TRBD1
clone size: NA
J gene: TRBJ1-1
CDR3 DNA: TGTGCCAGCAGTAGCCGAGACAGGGTACCGAACACTGAAGCTTTCTTT
CDR3 protein: CASSSRDRVPNTEAFF

V gene: TRBV30
D gene: NA
clone size: NA
J gene: TRBJ1-1
CDR3 DNA: TGTGCCTGGAGTGTATTGCTGCGGAACACTGAAGCTTTCTTT
CDR3 protein: CAWSVLLRNTEAFF

V gene: TRBV7-9
D gene: TRBD1
clone size: NA
J gene: TRBJ2-2
CDR3 DNA: TGTGCCAGCAGCATGACAGGGACGAACACCGGGGAGCTGTTTTTT
CDR3 protein: CASSMTGTNTGELFF

V gene: TRBV11-3
D gene: TRBD1
clone size: once
J gene: TRBJ2-2
CDR3 DNA: TGTGCCAGCAGCTCCTGGACAGGGGGGAACACCGGGGAGCTGTTTTTT
CDR3 protein: CASSSWTGGNTGELFF

V gene: TRBV30
D gene: NA
clone size: NA
J gene: TRBJ1-3
CDR3 DNA: TGTGCCTACAAGACAGGTAGCTCTGGAAACACCATATATTTT
CDR3 protein: CAYKTGSSGNTIYF

V gene: TRBV12-3/TRBV12-4
D gene: NA
clone size: NA
J gene: TRBJ2-3
CDR3 DNA: TGTGCCAGCAGTTTATTCAGGCGAGATACGCAGTATTTT
CDR3 protein: CASSLFRRDTQYF

V gene: TRBV3-1/TRBV3-2
D gene: TRBD2
clone size: NA
J gene: TRBJ2-7
CDR3 DNA: TGTGCCAGCAGCCCGGGAGCTAGCGGGGCCCCCGGCGAGCAGTACTTC
CDR3 protein: CASSPGASGAPGEQYF

V gene: TRBV28
D gene: TRBD1
clone size: NA
J gene: TRBJ1-6
CDR3 DNA: TGTGCCAGCAGCGAAGACAGGGGCGATTACTCCTATAATTCACCCCTCCACTTT
CDR3 protein: CASSEDRGDYSYNSPLHF

V gene: TRBV3-1/TRBV3-2
D gene: NA
clone size: few
J gene: TRBJ1-1
CDR3 DNA: TGTGCCAGCGGCACAGGTGGTGGCACTGAAGCTTTCTTT
CDR3 protein: CASGTGGGTEAFF

V gene: TRBV7-2
D gene: NA
clone size: once
J gene: TRBJ1-1
CDR3 DNA: TGTGCCAGCAGCTTAGATGGGGCCAACACTGAAGCTTTCTTT
CDR3 protein: CASSLDGANTEAFF

V gene: TRBV4-1
D gene: TRBD1
clone size: NA
J gene: TRBJ2-7
CDR3 DNA: TGCGCCAGCAGCCAAAGAGGGACAGGAACCTACGAGCAGTACTTC
CDR3 protein: CASSQRGTGTYEQYF

V gene: TRBV30
D gene: NA
clone size: once
J gene: TRBJ1-3
CDR3 DNA: TGTGCCTGGAACGGGAACTCTGGAAACACCATATATTTT
CDR3 protein: CAWNGNSGNTIYF

V gene: TRBV4-3
D gene: TRBD2
clone size: NA
J gene: TRBJ2-7
CDR3 DNA: TGCGCCAGCAGCCAAGAAAGCGGGAGTCGGTACGAGCAGTACTTC
CDR3 protein: CASSQESGSRYEQYF

V gene: TRBV30
D gene: NA
clone size: NA
J gene: TRBJ1-1
CDR3 DNA: TGTGCCTGGAGACCACAGTACACTGAAGCTTTCTTT
CDR3 protein: CAWRPQYTEAFF

V gene: TRBV10-3
D gene: NA
clone size: NA
J gene: TRBJ2-5
CDR3 DNA: TGTGCCATCCAGCGAGGAACCCAAGAGACCCAGTACTTC
CDR3 protein: CAIQRGTQETQYF

V gene: TRBV5-1
D gene: TRBD1
clone size: NA
J gene: TRBJ1-2
CDR3 DNA: TGCGCCAGCAGCCAGGACAGGGAAGGGTATGGCTACACCTTC
CDR3 protein: CASSQDREGYGYTF

V gene: TRBV5-1
D gene: NA
clone size: once
J gene: TRBJ2-1
CDR3 DNA: TGCGCCAGCAGCACACCGACACAAACCAATGAGCAGTTCTTC
CDR3 protein: CASSTPTQTNEQFF

V gene: TRBV11-1
D gene: TRBD1
clone size: few
J gene: TRBJ1-1
CDR3 DNA: TGTGCCAGCAGCTTAAGGGGGCCAGAAAACACTGAAGCTTTCTTT
CDR3 protein: CASSLRGPENTEAFF

V gene: TRBV19
D gene: TRBD1
clone size: NA
J gene: TRBJ1-5
CDR3 DNA: TGTGCCAGTAGTACCACAGGGGCGGTTGGGCAGCCCCAGCATTTT
CDR3 protein: CASSTTGAVGQPQHF

V gene: TRBV19
D gene: TRBD1
clone size: NA
J gene: TRBJ1-4
CDR3 DNA: TGTGCCAGTAGTAGCCCCGGGACAGATGAAAAACTGTTTTTT
CDR3 protein: CASSSPGTDEKLFF

V gene: TRBV3-1/TRBV3-2
D gene: TRBD1
clone size: NA
J gene: TRBJ1-1
CDR3 DNA: TGTGCCAGCAGCCAAGGACAGGGAACGAACACTGAAGCTTTCTTT
CDR3 protein: CASSQGQGTNTEAFF

V gene: TRBV5-6
D gene: NA
clone size: NA
J gene: TRBJ1-5
CDR3 DNA: TGTGCCAGCAGCTCCACTGATCAGCCCCAGCATTTT
CDR3 protein: CASSSTDQPQHF

V gene: TRBV4-3
D gene: TRBD2
clone size: NA
J gene: TRBJ2-1
CDR3 DNA: TGCGCCAGCAGCCAAGGGTCTGGCGGGAGTAGGTACAATGAGCAGTTCTTC
CDR3 protein: CASSQGSGGSRYNEQFF

V gene: TRBV5-4
D gene: NA
clone size: NA
J gene: TRBJ2-1
CDR3 DNA: TGTGCCAGCAGCAAAGGGGCAAGGCCCTACGAGCAGTTCTTC
CDR3 protein: CASSKGARPYEQFF

V gene: TRBV4-1
D gene: TRBD1
clone size: NA
J gene: TRBJ1-2
CDR3 DNA: TGCGCCAGCAGCCAAGACGACAGGGGCAACTATGGCTACACCTTC
CDR3 protein: CASSQDDRGNYGYTF

V gene: TRBV7-7
D gene: NA
clone size: NA
J gene: TRBJ2-5
CDR3 DNA: TGTGCTAGCAGCTCGGGGGTAACGGAGACCCAGTACTTC
CDR3 protein: CASSSGVTETQYF

V gene: TRBV4-1
D gene: TRBD1
clone size: NA
J gene: TRBJ1-3
CDR3 DNA: TGCGCCAGCAGCCAAGACGACAGGGGTATGGGAAACACCATATATTTT
CDR3 protein: CASSQDDRGMGNTIYF

V gene: TRBV19
D gene: TRBD2
clone size: NA
J gene: TRBJ2-1
CDR3 DNA: TGTGCCAGTAGTACCCCCCTCAGCGGGAGCTCCTACAATGAGCAGTTCTTC
CDR3 protein: CASSTPLSGSSYNEQFF

V gene: TRBV5-1
D gene: TRBD2
clone size: NA
J gene: TRBJ2-7
CDR3 DNA: TGCGCCAGCAGCCGAGGTCTCCTAGCGGGAGGGTCCTACGAGCAGTACTTC
CDR3 protein: CASSRGLLAGGSYEQYF

V gene: TRBV5-1
D gene: NA
clone size: NA
J gene: TRBJ2-7
CDR3 DNA: TGCGCCAGCAGCTTGGCTGGGGCAGGTACCTACGAGCAGTACTTC
CDR3 protein: CASSLAGAGTYEQYF

V gene: TRBV19
D gene: NA
clone size: NA
J gene: TRBJ1-2
CDR3 DNA: TGTGCCAGTAGTGTCCAGTTCGACTATGGCTACACCTTC
CDR3 protein: CASSVQFDYGYTF

V gene: TRBV27
D gene: NA
clone size: once
J gene: TRBJ2-1
CDR3 DNA: TGTGCCAGCAGCCTTGGACAGAGCCTCCTGGGTGAGCAGTTCTTC
CDR3 protein: CASSLGQSLLGEQFF

V gene: TRBV7-8
D gene: TRBD2
clone size: NA
J gene: TRBJ2-7
CDR3 DNA: TGTGCCAGCAGCACCTCGGGAGGACCCTACGAGCAGTACTTC
CDR3 protein: CASSTSGGPYEQYF

V gene: TRBV7-2
D gene: NA
clone size: NA
J gene: TRBJ1-6
CDR3 DNA: TGTGCCAGCAGCTTAGCGGAGGGCTCGAATTCACCCCTCCACTTT
CDR3 protein: CASSLAEGSNSPLHF

V gene: TRBV18
D gene: NA
clone size: NA
J gene: TRBJ2-1
CDR3 DNA: TGTGCCAGCTCACCAGGGGTCGACAGTCAGCAGTTCTTC
CDR3 protein: CASSPGVDSQQFF

V gene: TRBV7-9
D gene: NA
clone size: once
J gene: TRBJ2-7
CDR3 DNA: TGTGCCAGCAGCTCCCGACAGTCCTACGAGCAGTACTTC
CDR3 protein: CASSSRQSYEQYF

V gene: TRBV20-1
D gene: NA
clone size: NA
J gene: TRBJ2-7
CDR3 DNA: TGCAGTGCTTACACCACCTACGAGCAGTACTTC
CDR3 protein: CSAYTTYEQYF

V gene: TRBV6-2/TRBV6-3
D gene: TRBD1
clone size: NA
J gene: TRBJ2-3
CDR3 DNA: TGTGCCAGCAGTTTGGGACAGCTCACAGATACGCAGTATTTT
CDR3 protein: CASSLGQLTDTQYF

V gene: TRBV27
D gene: TRBD2
clone size: NA
J gene: TRBJ2-1
CDR3 DNA: TGTGCCAGCAGTAAGGGGCTAGCGGGGTACAATGAGCAGTTCTTC
CDR3 protein: CASSKGLAGYNEQFF

V gene: TRBV7-9
D gene: NA
clone size: NA
J gene: TRBJ1-5
CDR3 DNA: TGTGCCAGCAGCCCGACCGCAGGGGAGAGTCAGCCCCAGCATTTT
CDR3 protein: CASSPTAGESQPQHF

V gene: TRBV11-2
D gene: TRBD1
clone size: NA
J gene: TRBJ2-7
CDR3 DNA: TGTGCCAGCAGCCAACCGGGACAGGGGGCGAGAGAGCAGTACTTC
CDR3 protein: CASSQPGQGAREQYF